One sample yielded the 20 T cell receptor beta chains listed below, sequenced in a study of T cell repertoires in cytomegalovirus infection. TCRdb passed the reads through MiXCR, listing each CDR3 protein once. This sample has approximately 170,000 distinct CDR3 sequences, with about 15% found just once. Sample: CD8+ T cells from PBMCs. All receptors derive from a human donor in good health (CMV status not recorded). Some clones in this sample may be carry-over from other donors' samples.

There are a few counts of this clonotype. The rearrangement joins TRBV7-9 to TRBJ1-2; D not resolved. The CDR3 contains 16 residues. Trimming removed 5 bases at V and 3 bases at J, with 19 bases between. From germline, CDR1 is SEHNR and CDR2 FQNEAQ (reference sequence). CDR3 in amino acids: CASSGILLPSDYGYTF. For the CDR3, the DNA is TGTGCCAGCAGCGGGATCCTTCTCCCCTCTGACTATGGCTACACCTTC.

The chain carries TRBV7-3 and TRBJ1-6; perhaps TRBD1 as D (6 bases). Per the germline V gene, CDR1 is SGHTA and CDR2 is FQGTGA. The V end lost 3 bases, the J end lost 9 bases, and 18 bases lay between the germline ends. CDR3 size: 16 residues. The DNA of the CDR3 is TGTGCCAGCAGCTTTCGACAGGTTAAAGGGGGTTCACCCCTCCACTTT. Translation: CASSFRQVKGGSPLHF.

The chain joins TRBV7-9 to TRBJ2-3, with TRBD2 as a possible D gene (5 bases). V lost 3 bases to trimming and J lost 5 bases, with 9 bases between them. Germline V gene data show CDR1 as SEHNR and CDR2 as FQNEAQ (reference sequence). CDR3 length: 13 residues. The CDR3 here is CASSFPGEDTQYF. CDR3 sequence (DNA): TGTGCCAGCAGCTTCCCCGGGGAAGATACGCAGTATTTT.

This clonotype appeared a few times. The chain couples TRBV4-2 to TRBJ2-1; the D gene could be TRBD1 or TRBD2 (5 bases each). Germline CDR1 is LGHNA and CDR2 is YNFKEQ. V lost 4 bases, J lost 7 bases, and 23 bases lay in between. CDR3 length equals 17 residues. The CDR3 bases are TGTGCCAGCAGCCTCGGAGAGGGGACCTTCGATAGGAATGAGCAGTTCTTC. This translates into CASSLGEGTFDRNEQFF.

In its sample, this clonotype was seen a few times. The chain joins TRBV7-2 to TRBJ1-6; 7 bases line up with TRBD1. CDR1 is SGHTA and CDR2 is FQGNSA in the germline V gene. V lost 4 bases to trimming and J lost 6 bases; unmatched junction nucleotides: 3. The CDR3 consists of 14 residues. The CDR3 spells CASSSAGGNSPLHF. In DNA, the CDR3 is TGTGCCAGCAGCTCAGCAGGGGGTAATTCACCCCTCCACTTT.

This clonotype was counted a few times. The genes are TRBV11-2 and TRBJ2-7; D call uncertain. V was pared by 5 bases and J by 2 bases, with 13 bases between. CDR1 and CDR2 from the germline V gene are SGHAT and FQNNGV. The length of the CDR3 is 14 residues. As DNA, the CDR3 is TGTGCCAGCAGCCCCTTGAGCGCCCCCTACGAGCAGTACTTC. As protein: CASSPLSAPYEQYF.

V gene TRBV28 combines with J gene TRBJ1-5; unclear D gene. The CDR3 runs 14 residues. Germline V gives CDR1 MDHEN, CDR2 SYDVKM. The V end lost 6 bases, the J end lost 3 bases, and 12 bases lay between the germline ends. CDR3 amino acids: CASRGITANQPQHF. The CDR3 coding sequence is TGTGCCAGCAGGGGGATAACTGCCAATCAGCCCCAGCATTTT.

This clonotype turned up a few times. CDR3: CAISSDSGGGELFF. The CDR3 DNA is TGTGCCATCAGCAGCGATAGCGGGGGCGGGGAGCTGTTTTTT. V usage is TRBV10-3 and J usage is TRBJ2-2, with TRBD2 matching 9 bases. With V trimmed by 6 bases and J by 7 bases, 6 bases remained unmatched. Germline lookup yields CDR1 ENHRY and CDR2 SYGVKD. This CDR3 spans 14 amino acids.

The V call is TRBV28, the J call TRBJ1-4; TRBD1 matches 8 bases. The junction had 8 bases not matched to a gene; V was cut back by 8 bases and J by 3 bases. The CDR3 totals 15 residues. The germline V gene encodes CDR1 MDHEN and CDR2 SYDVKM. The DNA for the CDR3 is TGTGCCAGCCTATCAAAACAGGGGGCTAATGAAAAACTGTTTTTT. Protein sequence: CASLSKQGANEKLFF.

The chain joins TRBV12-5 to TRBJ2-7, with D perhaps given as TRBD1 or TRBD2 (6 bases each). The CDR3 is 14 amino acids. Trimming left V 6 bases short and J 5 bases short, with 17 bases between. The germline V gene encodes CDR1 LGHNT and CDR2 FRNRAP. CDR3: CASGLTGTPNEQYF. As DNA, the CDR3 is TGTGCTAGTGGGTTAACAGGGACTCCAAACGAGCAGTACTTC.

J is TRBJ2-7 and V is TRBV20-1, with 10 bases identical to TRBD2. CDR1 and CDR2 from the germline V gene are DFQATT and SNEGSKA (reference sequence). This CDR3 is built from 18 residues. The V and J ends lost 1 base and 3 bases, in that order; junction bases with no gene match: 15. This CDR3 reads CSARVGSGRIGGGYEQYF. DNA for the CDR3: TGCAGTGCTAGAGTCGGTAGCGGGAGGATCGGTGGAGGCTACGAGCAGTACTTC.

The CDR3, as DNA: TGTGCCAGCATTCTGACAGGGGGCGGGTTAGAAGAGACCCAGTACTTC. Amino acids: CASILTGGGLEETQYF. This rearrangement joins TRBV28 to TRBJ2-5; 10 nucleotides agree with TRBD1. The V segment lost 7 bases and the J segment 3 bases; nucleotides outside the gene matches: 11. This CDR3 is built from 16 residues. CDR1 is MDHEN, CDR2 SYDVKM, per germline.

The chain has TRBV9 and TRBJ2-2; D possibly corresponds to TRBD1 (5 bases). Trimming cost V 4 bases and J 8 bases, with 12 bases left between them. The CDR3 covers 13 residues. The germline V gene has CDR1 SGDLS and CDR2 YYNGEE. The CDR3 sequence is CASSQGAGGELFF. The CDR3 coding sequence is TGTGCCAGCAGCCAAGGGGCAGGAGGGGAGCTGTTTTTT.

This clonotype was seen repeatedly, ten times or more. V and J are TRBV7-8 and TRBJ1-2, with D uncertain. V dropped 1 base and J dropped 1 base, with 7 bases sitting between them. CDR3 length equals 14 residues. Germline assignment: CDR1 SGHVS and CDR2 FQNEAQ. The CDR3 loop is CASSLGTVNYGYTF. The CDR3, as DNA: TGTGCCAGCAGCTTAGGGACGGTTAACTATGGCTACACCTTC.

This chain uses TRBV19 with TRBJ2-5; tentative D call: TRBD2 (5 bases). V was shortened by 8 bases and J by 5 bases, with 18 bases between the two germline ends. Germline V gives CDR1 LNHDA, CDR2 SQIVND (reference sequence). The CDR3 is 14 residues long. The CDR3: CASSYLFGEETQYF. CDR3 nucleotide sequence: TGTGCCAGTTCCTATCTATTTGGGGAGGAGACCCAGTACTTC.

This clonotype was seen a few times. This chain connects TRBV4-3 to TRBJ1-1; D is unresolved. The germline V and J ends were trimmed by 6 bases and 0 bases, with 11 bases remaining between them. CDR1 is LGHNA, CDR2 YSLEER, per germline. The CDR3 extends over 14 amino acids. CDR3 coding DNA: TGCGCCAGCAGGACCCGGAAAATGAACACTGAAGCTTTCTTT. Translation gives CASRTRKMNTEAFF.

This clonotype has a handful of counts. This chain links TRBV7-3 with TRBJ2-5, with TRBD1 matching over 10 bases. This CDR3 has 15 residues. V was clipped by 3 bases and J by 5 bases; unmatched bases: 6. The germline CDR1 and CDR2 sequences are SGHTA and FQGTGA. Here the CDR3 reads CASSLTTGGLETQYF. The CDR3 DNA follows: TGTGCCAGCAGCTTGACGACAGGGGGCCTGGAGACCCAGTACTTC.

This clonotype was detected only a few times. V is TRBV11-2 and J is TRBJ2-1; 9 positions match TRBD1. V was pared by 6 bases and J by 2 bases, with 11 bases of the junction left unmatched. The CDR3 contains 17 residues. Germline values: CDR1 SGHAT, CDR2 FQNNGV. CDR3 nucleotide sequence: TGTGCCAGCAGTCCAATACCCCGGGACAGGGCCTACAATGAGCAGTTCTTC. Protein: CASSPIPRDRAYNEQFF.

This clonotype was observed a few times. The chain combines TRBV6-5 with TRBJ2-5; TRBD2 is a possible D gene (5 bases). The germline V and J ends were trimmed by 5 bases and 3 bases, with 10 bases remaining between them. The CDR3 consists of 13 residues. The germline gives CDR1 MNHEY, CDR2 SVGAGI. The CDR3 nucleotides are TGTGCCAGCAGTGTGGACTGGAAAGAGACCCAGTACTTC. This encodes CASSVDWKETQYF.

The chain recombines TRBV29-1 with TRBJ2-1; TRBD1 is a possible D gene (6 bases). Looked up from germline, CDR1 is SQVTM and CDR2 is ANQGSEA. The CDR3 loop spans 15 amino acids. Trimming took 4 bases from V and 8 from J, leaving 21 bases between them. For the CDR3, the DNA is TGCAGCGTTGTCAGTATACCGACAGGTAATGATGAGCAGTTCTTC. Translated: CSVVSIPTGNDEQFF.